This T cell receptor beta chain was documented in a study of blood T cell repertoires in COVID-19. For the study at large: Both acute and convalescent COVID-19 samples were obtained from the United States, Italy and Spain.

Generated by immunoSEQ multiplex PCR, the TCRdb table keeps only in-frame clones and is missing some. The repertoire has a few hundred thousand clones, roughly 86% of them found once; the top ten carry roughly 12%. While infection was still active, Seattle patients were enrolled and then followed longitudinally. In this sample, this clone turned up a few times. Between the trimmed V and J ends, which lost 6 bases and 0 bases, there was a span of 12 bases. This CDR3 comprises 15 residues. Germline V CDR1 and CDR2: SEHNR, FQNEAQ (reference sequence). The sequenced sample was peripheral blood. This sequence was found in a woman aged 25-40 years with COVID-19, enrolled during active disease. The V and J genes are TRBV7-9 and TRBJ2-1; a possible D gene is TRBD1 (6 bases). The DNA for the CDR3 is TGTGCCAGCAGACCACAGGGTTTCTCCTACAATGAGCAGTTCTTC. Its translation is CASRPQGFSYNEQFF.